The rows below give T cell receptor beta chains drawn from one sample of a study of blood T cell repertoires in COVID-19. Generated by immunoSEQ multiplex PCR, the TCRdb table keeps only in-frame clones and is missing some. The sample has about 160,000 clones, approximately 79% seen once. The specimen was PBMCs or T cells enriched from blood (not recorded which). The receptors stem from a man in his fifties or sixties who had recovered from COVID-19. CDR3s include the opening cysteine and the closing phenylalanine or tryptophan. D genes are given only for firm matches. Size tells how often a clone was seen (once, few, many) or the class of an expanded clone, and some rows leave it out.

size	V	J	D	DNA	CDR3
few	TRBV6-1	TRBJ2-7	NA	TGTGCCAGCAGTGAAGTTCTAGGGGCCCTCTCCTACGAGCAGTACTTC	CASSEVLGALSYEQYF
NA	TRBV5-4	TRBJ2-3	TRBD1	TGTGCCAGCAGTTCCACAGGGGGCGCTTCCCCAGATACGCAGTATTTT	CASSSTGGASPDTQYF
NA	TRBV7-6	TRBJ2-5	TRBD2	TGTGCCAGCAGCTTAGAGAGCGTGGGGGGGCAAGAGACCCAGTACTTC	CASSLESVGGQETQYF
NA	TRBV5-1	TRBJ1-2	NA	TGCGCCAGCAGCCCCAAGGCTGGTCAGGATGGCTACACCTTC	CASSPKAGQDGYTF
NA	TRBV5-1	TRBJ2-2	TRBD1	TGCGCCAGCAGCTTGGGGACAGGGGGCAACGGGGAGCTGTTTTTT	CASSLGTGGNGELFF
NA	TRBV5-1	TRBJ1-2	TRBD1	TGCGCCAGCAGCCAGGACAGGGGGATCTATGGCTACACCTTC	CASSQDRGIYGYTF
NA	TRBV7-9	TRBJ2-7	TRBD1	TGTGCCAGCAGCCCCCCGGGACAGGGCTACTACGAGCAGTACTTC	CASSPPGQGYYEQYF
NA	TRBV7-6	TRBJ2-3	TRBD2	TGTGCCAGCAGCCAAGGAGCTAGCGGGGGACTCAGCACAGATACGCAGTATTTT	CASSQGASGGLSTDTQYF
NA	TRBV4-2	TRBJ1-5	NA	TGTGCCAGCAGCCAAGAACTGGGGGGGACGAGCAATCAGCCCCAGCATTTT	CASSQELGGTSNQPQHF
NA	TRBV7-9	TRBJ1-1	TRBD1	TGTGCCAGCAGCTTAACCGGGACAGGGATGTTGAACACTGAAGCTTTCTTT	CASSLTGTGMLNTEAFF
once	TRBV7-2	TRBJ1-2	NA	TGTGCCAGCAGCCCCCGGGTTGATTATGGCTACACCTTC	CASSPRVDYGYTF
NA	TRBV24-1	TRBJ1-2	TRBD1	TGTGCCACCAGGGACGGCGGTAACCGGGACAGGGCTCGTGGCTACACCTTC	CATRDGGNRDRARGYTF
NA	TRBV2	TRBJ2-3	TRBD2	TGTGCCAGCTTCGGGGGGGGTTCAGATACGCAGTATTTT	CASFGGGSDTQYF
NA	TRBV7-2	TRBJ1-2	NA	TGTGCCAGCAGCCTACCGCCGAAAGAGAACTATGGCTACACCTTC	CASSLPPKENYGYTF
NA	TRBV6-1	TRBJ2-2	NA	TGTGCCAGCAGTGAAGCGGGGGGGCCGACCGGGGAGCTGTTTTTT	CASSEAGGPTGELFF
few	TRBV4-1	TRBJ2-5	NA	TGCGCCAGCAGCCCAGGCGTGTCAGCCCAATTCCAAGAGACCCAGTACTTC	CASSPGVSAQFQETQYF
NA	TRBV2	TRBJ1-1	NA	TGTGCCAGCAGTGAATTACTCCGGGGAGGGGGGAACACTGAAGCTTTCTTT	CASSELLRGGGNTEAFF
few	TRBV7-6	TRBJ1-4	TRBD1	TGTGCCAGCAGCTTGGGGGACAGGGGAGCCGAAAAACTGTTTTTT	CASSLGDRGAEKLFF
NA	TRBV7-8	TRBJ2-7	TRBD1	TGTGCCAGCAGCCCCGACCCCGGGACAGTCCCCTACGAGCAGTACTTC	CASSPDPGTVPYEQYF
NA	TRBV10-3	TRBJ1-1	NA	TGTGCCATCAGTGAGGAAGGGGCAGGGGCCACTGAAGCTTTCTTT	CAISEEGAGATEAFF
NA	TRBV13	TRBJ1-3	NA	TGTGCCAGCAGCTTCCGCGACAGATTCTCTGGAAACACCATATATTTT	CASSFRDRFSGNTIYF
NA	TRBV5-1	TRBJ1-3	TRBD1	TGCGCCAGCAGCCTGGGACAGGACGGAAACACCATATATTTT	CASSLGQDGNTIYF
NA	TRBV6-5	TRBJ1-2	TRBD1	TGTGCCAGCAGTCTAACGGGACAGGGGGGCTATGGCTACACCTTC	CASSLTGQGGYGYTF
once	TRBV5-1	TRBJ2-7	TRBD1	TGCGCCAGCAGCTTGGGACAGGGGGTAAACGAGCAGTACTTC	CASSLGQGVNEQYF
NA	TRBV3-1/TRBV3-2	TRBJ2-1	NA	TGTGCCAGCAGCCAAGATCCTAGGGGCTCCTACAATGAGCAGTTCTTC	CASSQDPRGSYNEQFF
NA	TRBV29-1	TRBJ2-7	TRBD1	TGCAGCGTTTCGCACAGGGGGCGCGCGGACGAGCAGTACTTC	CSVSHRGRADEQYF
NA	TRBV7-2	TRBJ1-5	TRBD1	TGTGCCAGCAGCAAACAGACAGGGGGCTTGGGTCAGCCCCAGCATTTT	CASSKQTGGLGQPQHF
NA	TRBV13	TRBJ2-5	TRBD2	TGTGCCAGCAGCTTAGTGGGACTAGCGGGGGACAAAGAGACCCAGTACTTC	CASSLVGLAGDKETQYF
NA	TRBV3-1/TRBV3-2	TRBJ1-1	TRBD1	TGTGCCAGCAGCCAAACAGGGGGAGGAGGGAACACTGAAGCTTTCTTT	CASSQTGGGGNTEAFF
once	TRBV2	TRBJ2-5	NA	TGTGCCAGCAGTGAATTACTGAACCAAGAGACCCAGTACTTC	CASSELLNQETQYF
once	TRBV24-1	TRBJ2-2	TRBD1	TGTGCCACCAGTGATGCCACAGGGGCGGTAAGCACCGGGGAGCTGTTTTTT	CATSDATGAVSTGELFF
NA	TRBV10-3	TRBJ1-5	TRBD1	TGTGCCATCAGTTTACAGGGGGCTGGGCAGCCCCAGCATTTT	CAISLQGAGQPQHF
NA	TRBV10-3	TRBJ1-2	NA	TGTGCCATCAGTGGAACAGGGATGGATGGCTACACCTTC	CAISGTGMDGYTF
NA	TRBV15	TRBJ1-6	NA	TGTGCCACCAGCAGAGATGGTACTGGAGTGGCACCCCTCCACTTT	CATSRDGTGVAPLHF
NA	TRBV7-3	TRBJ2-3	TRBD2	TGTGCCAGCAGCTTGGGCGGGAGTTGGACAGATACGCAGTATTTT	CASSLGGSWTDTQYF